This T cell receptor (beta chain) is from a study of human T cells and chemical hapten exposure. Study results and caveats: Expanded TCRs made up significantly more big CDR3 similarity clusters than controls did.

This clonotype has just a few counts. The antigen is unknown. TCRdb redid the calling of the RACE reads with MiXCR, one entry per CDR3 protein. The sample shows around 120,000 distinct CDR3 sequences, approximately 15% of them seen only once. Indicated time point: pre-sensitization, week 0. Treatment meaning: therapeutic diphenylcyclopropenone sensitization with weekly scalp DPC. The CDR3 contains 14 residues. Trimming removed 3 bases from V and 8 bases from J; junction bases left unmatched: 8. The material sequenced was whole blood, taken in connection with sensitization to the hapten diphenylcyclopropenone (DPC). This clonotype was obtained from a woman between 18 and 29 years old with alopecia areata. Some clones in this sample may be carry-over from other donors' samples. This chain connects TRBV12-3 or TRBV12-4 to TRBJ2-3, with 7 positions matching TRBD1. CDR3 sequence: CASSFGRGQATQYF. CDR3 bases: TGTGCCAGCAGTTTTGGAAGGGGGCAGGCTACGCAGTATTTT.